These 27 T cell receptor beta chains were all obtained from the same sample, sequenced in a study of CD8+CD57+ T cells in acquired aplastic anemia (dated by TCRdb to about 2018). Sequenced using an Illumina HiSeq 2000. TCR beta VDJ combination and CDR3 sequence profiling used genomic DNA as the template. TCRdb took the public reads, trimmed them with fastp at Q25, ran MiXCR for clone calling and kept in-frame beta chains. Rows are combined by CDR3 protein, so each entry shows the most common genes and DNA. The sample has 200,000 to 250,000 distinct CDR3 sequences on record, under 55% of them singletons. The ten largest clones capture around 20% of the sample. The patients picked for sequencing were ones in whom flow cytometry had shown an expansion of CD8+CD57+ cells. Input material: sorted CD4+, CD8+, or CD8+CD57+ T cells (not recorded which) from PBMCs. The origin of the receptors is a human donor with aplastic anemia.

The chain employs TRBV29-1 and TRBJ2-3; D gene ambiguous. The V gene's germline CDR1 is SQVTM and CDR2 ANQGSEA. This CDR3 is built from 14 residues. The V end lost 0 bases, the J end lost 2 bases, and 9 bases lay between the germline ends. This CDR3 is CSVEDRDHTDTQYF. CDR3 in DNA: TGCAGCGTTGAAGATCGTGATCACACAGATACGCAGTATTTT.

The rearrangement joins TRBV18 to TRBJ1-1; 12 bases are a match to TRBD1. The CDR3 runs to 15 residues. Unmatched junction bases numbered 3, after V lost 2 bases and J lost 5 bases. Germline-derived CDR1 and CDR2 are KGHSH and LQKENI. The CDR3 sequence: CASSPGTGGKTEAFF. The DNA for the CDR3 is TGTGCCAGCTCACCAGGGACAGGGGGCAAAACTGAAGCTTTCTTT.

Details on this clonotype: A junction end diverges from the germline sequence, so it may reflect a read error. CDR3 sequence reads: CASSPGQGPNEAFF. The CDR3 nucleotides are TGTGCCAGCAGTCCTGGACAGGGACCTAATGAAGCTTTCTTT. The rearrangement links TRBV24-1 to TRBJ1-1; the match to TRBD1 covers 8 bases. The CDR3 length is 14 residues. Germline V gene data show CDR1 as KGHDR and CDR2 as SFDVKD.

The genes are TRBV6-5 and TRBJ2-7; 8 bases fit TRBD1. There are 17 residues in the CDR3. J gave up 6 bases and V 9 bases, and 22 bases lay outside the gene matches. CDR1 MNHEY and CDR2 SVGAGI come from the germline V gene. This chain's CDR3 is CARKKYRPDRVRVEQYF. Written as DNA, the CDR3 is TGTGCCAGAAAAAAATACCGCCCGGACAGGGTCCGGGTCGAGCAGTACTTC.

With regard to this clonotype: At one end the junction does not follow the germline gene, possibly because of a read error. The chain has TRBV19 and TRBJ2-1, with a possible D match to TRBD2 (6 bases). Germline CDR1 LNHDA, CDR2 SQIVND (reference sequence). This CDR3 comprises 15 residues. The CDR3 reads CASRGLAGLDNEQLF. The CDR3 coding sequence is TGTGCTAGTAGGGGTCTTGCGGGGCTTGACAATGAGCAGCTCTTC.

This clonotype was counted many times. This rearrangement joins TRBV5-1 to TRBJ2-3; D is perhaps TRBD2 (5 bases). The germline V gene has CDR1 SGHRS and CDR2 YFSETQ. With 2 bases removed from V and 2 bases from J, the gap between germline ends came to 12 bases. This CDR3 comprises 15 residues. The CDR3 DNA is TGCGCCAGCAGCTTTATGGCGGGTACCACAGATACGCAGTATTTT. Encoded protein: CASSFMAGTTDTQYF.

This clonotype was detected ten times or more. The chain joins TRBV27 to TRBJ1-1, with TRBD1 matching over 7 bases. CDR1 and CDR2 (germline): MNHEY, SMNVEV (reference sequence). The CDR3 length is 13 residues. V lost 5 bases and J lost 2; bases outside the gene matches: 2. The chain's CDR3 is CASSGTVNTEAFF. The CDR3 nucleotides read TGTGCCAGCAGTGGGACAGTCAACACTGAAGCTTTCTTT.

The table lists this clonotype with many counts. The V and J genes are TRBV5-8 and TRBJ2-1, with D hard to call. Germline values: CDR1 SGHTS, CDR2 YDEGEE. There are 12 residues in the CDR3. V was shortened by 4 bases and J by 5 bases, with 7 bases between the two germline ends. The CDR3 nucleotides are TGTGCCAGCAGCCCTAGGAACAATGAGCAGTTCTTC. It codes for CASSPRNNEQFF.

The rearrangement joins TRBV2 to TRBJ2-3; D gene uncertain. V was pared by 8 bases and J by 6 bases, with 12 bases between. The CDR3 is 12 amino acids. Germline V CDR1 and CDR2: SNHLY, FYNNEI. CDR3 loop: CASAPNGDTQYF. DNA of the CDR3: TGTGCCAGCGCCCCCAATGGCGATACGCAGTATTTT.

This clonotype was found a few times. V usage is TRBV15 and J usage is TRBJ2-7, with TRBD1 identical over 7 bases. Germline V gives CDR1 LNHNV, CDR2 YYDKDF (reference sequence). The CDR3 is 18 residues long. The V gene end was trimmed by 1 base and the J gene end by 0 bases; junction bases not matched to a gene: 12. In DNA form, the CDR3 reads TGTGCCACCAGCAGAGGCCCCGAACCCGGGACAGACTCCTACGAGCAGTACTTC. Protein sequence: CATSRGPEPGTDSYEQYF. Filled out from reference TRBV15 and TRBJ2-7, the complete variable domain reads DAMVIQNPRYQVTQFGKPVTLSCSQTLNHNVMYWYQQKSSQAPKLLFHYYDKDFNNEADTPDNFQSRRPNTSFCFLDIRSPGLGDTAMYLCATSRGPEPGTDSYEQYFGPGTRLTVT.

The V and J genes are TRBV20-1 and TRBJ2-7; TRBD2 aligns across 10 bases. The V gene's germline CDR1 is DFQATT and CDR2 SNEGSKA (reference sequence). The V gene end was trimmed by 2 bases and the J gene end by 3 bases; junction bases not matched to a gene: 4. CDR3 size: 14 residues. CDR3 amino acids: CSARKREGGYEQYF. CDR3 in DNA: TGCAGTGCTAGAAAGCGGGAGGGGGGCTACGAGCAGTACTTC.

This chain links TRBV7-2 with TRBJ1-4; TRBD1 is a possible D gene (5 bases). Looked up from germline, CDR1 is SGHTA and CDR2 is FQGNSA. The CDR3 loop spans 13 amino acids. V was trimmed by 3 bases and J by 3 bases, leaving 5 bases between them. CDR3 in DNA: TGTGCCAGCAGCTTGGGACCTAATGAAAAACTGTTTTTT. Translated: CASSLGPNEKLFF. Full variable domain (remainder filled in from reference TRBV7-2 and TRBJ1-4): GAGVSQSPSNKVTEKGKDVELRCDPISGHTALYWYRQSLGQGLEFLIYFQGNSAPDKSGLPSDRFSAERTGGSVSTLTIQRTQQEDSAVYLCASSLGPNEKLFFGSGTQLSVL.

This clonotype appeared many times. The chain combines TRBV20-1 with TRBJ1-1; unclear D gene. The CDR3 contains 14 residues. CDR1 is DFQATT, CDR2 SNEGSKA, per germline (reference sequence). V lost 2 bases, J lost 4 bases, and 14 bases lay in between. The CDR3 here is CSARLSARGTEAFF. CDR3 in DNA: TGCAGTGCTAGACTATCCGCCCGGGGCACTGAAGCTTTCTTT.

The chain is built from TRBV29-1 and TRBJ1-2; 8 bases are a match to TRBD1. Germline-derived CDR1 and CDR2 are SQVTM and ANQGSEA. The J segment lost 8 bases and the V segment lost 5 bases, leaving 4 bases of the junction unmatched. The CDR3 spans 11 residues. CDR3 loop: CSVKTGDGYTF. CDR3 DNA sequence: TGCAGCGTTAAGACAGGGGACGGCTACACCTTC.

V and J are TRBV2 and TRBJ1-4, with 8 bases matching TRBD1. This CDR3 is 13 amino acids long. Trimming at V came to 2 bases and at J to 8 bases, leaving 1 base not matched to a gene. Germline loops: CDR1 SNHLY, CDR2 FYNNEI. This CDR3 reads CASSEQGAEKLFF. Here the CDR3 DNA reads TGTGCCAGCAGTGAACAGGGGGCCGAAAAACTGTTTTTT.

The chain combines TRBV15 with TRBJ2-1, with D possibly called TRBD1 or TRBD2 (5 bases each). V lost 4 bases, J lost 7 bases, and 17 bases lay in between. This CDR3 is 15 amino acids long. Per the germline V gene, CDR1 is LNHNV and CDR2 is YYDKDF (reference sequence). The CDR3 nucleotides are TGTGCCACCAGCACAAGGGGAGTAGGGGTAAATGAGCAGTTCTTC. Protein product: CATSTRGVGVNEQFF. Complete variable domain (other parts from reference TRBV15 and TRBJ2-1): DAMVIQNPRYQVTQFGKPVTLSCSQTLNHNVMYWYQQKSSQAPKLLFHYYDKDFNNEADTPDNFQSRRPNTSFCFLDIRSPGLGDTAMYLCATSTRGVGVNEQFFGPGTRLTVL.

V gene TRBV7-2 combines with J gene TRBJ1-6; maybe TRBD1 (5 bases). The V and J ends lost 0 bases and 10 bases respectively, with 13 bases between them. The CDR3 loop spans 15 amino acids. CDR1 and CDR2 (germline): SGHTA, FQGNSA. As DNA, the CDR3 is TGTGCCAGCAGCTTAGCGGAGGGGTTGAGGTCACCCCTCCACTTT. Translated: CASSLAEGLRSPLHF. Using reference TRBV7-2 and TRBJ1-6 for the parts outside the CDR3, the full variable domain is GAGVSQSPSNKVTEKGKDVELRCDPISGHTALYWYRQSLGQGLEFLIYFQGNSAPDKSGLPSDRFSAERTGGSVSTLTIQRTQQEDSAVYLCASSLAEGLRSPLHFGNGTRLTVT.

This chain's CDR3 is CASSLATLLTNTGELFF. CDR3 coding DNA: TGTGCCAGCAGCTTAGCTACACTGCTTACGAACACCGGGGAGCTGTTTTTT. The chain recombines TRBV7-2 with TRBJ2-2, with D unclear. V dropped 0 bases and J dropped 0 bases, with 11 bases sitting between them. CDR1 SGHTA and CDR2 FQGNSA come from the germline V gene. The length of the CDR3 is 17 residues.

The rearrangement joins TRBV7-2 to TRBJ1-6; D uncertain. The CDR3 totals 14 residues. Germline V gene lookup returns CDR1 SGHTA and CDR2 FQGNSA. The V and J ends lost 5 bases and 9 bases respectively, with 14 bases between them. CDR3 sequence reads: CASSPNSLVSPLHF. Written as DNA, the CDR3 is TGTGCCAGCAGCCCGAACAGTTTGGTTTCACCCCTCCACTTT.

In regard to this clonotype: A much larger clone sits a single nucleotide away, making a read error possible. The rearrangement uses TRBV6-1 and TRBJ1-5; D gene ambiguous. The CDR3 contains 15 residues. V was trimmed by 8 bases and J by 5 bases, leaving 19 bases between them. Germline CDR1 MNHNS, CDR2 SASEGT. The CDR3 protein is CASGLASLYYQPQHF. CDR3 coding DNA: TGTGCCAGCGGTTTAGCCAGCCTCTATTATCAGCCCCAGCATTTT.

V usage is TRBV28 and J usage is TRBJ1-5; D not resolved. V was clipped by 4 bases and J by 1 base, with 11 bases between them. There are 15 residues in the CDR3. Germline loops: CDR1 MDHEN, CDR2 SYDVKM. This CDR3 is CASSSEYESNQPQHF. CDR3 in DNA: TGTGCCAGCAGTTCGGAGTATGAAAGCAATCAGCCCCAGCATTTT.

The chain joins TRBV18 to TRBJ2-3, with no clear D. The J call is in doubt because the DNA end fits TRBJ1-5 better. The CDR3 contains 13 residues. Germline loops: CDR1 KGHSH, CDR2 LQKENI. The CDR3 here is CASSPPGTDTQHF. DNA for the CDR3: TGTGCCAGCTCACCACCGGGCACAGATACGCAGCATTTT.

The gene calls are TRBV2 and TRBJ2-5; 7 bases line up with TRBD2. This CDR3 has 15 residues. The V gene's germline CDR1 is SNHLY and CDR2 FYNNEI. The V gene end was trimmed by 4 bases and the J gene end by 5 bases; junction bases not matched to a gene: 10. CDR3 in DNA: TGTGCCAGCAGTGTTCCGGGGGGTGTGGGTGAGACCCAGTACTTC. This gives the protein CASSVPGGVGETQYF. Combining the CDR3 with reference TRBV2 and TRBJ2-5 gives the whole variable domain EPEVTQTPSHQVTQMGQEVILRCVPISNHLYFYWYRQILGQKVEFLVSFYNNEISEKSEIFDDQFSVERPDGSNFTLKIRSTKLEDSAMYFCASSVPGGVGETQYFGPGTRLLVL.

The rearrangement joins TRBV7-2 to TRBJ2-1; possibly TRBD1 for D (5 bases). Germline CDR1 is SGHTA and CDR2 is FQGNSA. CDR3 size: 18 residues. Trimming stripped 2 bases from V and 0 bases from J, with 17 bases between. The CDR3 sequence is CASSLTWQGDRSYNEQFF. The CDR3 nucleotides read TGTGCCAGCAGCTTAACGTGGCAGGGTGACCGCTCCTACAATGAGCAGTTCTTC.

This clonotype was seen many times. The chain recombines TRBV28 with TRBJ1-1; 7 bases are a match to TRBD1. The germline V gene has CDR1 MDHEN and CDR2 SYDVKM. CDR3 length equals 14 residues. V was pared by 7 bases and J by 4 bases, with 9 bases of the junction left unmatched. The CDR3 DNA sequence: TGTGCCAGCACCCCCGGACAGGCCAGCACTGAAGCTTTCTTT. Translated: CASTPGQASTEAFF. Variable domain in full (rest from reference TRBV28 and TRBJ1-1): DVKVTQSSRYLVKRTGEKVFLECVQDMDHENMFWYRQDPGLGLRLIYFSYDVKMKEKGDIPEGYSVSREKKERFSLILESASTNQTSMYLCASTPGQASTEAFFGQGTRLTVV.

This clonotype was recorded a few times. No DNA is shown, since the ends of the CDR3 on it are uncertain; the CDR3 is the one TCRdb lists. The CDR3 reads CACSARDGTVNTEAFF. The chain recombines TRBV25-1 with TRBJ1-1; TRBD1 reflects the table's D call only, with no check against the DNA. The CDR3 comprises 16 residues, both ends counted. Germline V gene data show CDR1 as MGHDK and CDR2 as SYGVNS.

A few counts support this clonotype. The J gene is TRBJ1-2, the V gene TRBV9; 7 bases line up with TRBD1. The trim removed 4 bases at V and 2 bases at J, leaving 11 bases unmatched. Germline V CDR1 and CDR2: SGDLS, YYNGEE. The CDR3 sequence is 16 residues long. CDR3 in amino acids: CASSPRDSSGNYGYTF. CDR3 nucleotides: TGTGCCAGCAGCCCTAGGGACAGCTCTGGAAACTATGGCTACACCTTC.